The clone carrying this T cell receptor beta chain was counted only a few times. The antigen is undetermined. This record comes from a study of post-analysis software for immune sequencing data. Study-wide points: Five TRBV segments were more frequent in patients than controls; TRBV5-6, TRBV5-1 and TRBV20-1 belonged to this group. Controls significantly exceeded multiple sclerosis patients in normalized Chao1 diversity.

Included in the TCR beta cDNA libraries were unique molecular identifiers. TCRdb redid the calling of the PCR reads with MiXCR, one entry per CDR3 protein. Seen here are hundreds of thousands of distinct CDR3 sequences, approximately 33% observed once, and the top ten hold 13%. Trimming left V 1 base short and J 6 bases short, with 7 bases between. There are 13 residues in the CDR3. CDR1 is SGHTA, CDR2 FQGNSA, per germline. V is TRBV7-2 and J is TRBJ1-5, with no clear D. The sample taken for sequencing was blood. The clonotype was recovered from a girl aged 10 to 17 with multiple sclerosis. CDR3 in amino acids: CASSLGLSQPQHF. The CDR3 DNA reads TGTGCCAGCAGCTTAGGGTTAAGTCAGCCCCAGCATTTT. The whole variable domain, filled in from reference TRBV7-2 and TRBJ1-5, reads GAGVSQSPSNKVTEKGKDVELRCDPISGHTALYWYRQSLGQGLEFLIYFQGNSAPDKSGLPSDRFSAERTGGSVSTLTIQRTQQEDSAVYLCASSLGLSQPQHFGDGTRLSIL.